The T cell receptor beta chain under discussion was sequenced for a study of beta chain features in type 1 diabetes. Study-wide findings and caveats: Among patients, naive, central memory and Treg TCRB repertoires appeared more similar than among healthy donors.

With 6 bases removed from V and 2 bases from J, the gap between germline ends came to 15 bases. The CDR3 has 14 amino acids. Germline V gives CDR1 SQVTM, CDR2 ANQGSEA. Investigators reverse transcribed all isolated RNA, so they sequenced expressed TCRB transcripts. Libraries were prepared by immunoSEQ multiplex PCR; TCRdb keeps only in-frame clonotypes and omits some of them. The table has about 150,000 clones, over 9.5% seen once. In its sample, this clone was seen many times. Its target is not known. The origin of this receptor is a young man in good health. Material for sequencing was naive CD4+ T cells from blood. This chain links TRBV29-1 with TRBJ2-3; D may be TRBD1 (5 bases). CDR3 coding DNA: TGCAGCGTCAGACAGCTAACCCTCACAGATACGCAGTATTTT. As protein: CSVRQLTLTDTQYF.